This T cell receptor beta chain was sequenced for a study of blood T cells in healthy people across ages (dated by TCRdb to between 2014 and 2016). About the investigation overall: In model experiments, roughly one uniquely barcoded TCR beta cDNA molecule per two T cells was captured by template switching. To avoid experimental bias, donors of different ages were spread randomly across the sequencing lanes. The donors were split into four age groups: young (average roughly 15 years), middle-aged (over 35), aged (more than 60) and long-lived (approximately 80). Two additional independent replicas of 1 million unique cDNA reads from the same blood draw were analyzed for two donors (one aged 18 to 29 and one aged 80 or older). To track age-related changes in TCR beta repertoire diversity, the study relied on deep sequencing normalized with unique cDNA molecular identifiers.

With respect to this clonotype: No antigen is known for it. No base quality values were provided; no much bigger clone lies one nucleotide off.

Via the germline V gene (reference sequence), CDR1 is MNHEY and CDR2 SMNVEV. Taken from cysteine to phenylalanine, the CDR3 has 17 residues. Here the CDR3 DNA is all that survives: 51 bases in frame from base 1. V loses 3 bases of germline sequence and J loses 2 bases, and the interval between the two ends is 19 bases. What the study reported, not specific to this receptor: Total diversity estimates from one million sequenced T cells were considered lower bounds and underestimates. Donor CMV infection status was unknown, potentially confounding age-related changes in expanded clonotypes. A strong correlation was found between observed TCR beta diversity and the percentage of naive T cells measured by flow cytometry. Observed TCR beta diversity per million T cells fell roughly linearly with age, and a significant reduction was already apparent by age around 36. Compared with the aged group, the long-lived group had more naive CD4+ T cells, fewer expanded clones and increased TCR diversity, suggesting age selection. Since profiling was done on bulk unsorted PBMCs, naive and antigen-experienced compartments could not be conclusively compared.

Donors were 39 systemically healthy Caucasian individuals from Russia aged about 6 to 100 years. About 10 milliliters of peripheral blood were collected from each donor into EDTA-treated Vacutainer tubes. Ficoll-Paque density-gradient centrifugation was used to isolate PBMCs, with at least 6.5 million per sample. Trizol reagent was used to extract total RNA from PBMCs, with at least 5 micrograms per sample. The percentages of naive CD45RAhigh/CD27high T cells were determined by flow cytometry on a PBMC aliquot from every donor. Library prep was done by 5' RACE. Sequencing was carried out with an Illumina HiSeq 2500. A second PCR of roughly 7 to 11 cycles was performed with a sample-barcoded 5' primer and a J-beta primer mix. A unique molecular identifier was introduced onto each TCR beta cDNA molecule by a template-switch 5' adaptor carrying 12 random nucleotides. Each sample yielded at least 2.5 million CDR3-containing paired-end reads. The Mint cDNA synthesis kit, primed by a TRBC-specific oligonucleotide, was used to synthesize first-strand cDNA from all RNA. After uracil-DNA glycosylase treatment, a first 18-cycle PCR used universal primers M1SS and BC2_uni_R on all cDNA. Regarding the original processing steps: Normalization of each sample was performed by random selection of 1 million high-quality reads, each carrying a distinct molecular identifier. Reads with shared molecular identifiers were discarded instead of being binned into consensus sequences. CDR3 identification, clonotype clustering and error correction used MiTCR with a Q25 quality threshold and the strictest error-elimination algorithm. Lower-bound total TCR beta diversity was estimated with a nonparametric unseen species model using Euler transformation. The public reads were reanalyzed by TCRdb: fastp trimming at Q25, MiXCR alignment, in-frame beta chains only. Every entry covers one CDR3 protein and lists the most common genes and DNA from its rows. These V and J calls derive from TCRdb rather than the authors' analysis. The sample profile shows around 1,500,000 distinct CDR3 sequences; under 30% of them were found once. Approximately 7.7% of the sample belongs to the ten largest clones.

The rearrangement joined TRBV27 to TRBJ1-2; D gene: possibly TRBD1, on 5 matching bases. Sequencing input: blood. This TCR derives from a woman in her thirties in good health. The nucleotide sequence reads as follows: TGTGCCAGCAGTTTCTTGGACAACGCCCAGGTGAACTATGGCTACACCTTC. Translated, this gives CASSFLDNAQVNYGYTF.